This entry is about one T cell receptor beta chain. The data were taken from a study of T cells after yellow fever vaccination. As for the study in general: In the case of low-cell-number fractions, SMART-Seq v4 Ultra Low Input was used for preparation.

It was through 5'RACE template switching that TCR cDNA was made, with a universal primer site and UMIs added. MiXCR, applied by TCRdb to the 5' RACE reads, yields one record per CDR3 protein. The profile shows 450,000 to 650,000 distinct CDR3 sequences, less than 15% of them singletons. V lost 5 bases and J lost 2, with 3 bases in between. The germline CDR1 and CDR2 sequences are SQVTM and ANQGSEA. The CDR3 sequence is 10 residues long. This sample comprised PBMCs, obtained on the day of the yellow fever booster vaccination. V gene TRBV29-1 combines with J gene TRBJ2-5; D is uncertain. The TCR was taken from a man between 25 and 39 years old who received the YFV17D yellow fever vaccine. The CDR3 reads CSVRQETQYF. The CDR3 DNA is TGCAGCGTTCGGCAAGAGACCCAGTACTTC.